The 8 T cell receptor beta chains below all came from one sample that was sequenced in a study of beta chain features in type 1 diabetes. The sequenced template was cDNA made from the entire isolated RNA. Repertoires were generated with immunoSEQ multiplex PCR, while TCRdb's copy carries only in-frame clones and drops some. Of under 450,000 clones listed, over 13% are singletons. Sequencing was performed on naive CD4+ T cells from blood. Receptors originate from a woman younger than 30 in good health.

The rearrangement links TRBV29-1 to TRBJ2-1; D perhaps matches TRBD1 (5 bases). The germline gives CDR1 SQVTM, CDR2 ANQGSEA. V was trimmed by 4 bases and J by 8 bases, leaving 12 bases between them. The CDR3 totals 12 residues. The CDR3 sequence: CSVAQGNDEQFF. The CDR3 bases are TGCAGCGTTGCCCAGGGTAACGATGAGCAGTTCTTC.

This clone occurred a few times. V gene TRBV7-8 combines with J gene TRBJ1-4; 9 bases fit TRBD1. This CDR3 has 14 residues. The junction had 6 bases not matched to a gene; V was cut back by 4 bases and J by 9 bases. CDR1 SGHVS and CDR2 FQNEAQ come from the germline V gene. The CDR3 nucleotides read TGTGCCAGCAGCTCCCGGGACAGGGACAAAAAACTGTTTTTT. The encoded protein is CASSSRDRDKKLFF.

Only a few counts were recorded for this clone. The genes are TRBV18 and TRBJ1-2, with D possibly TRBD1 on 5 matching bases. The CDR3 spans 14 residues. With 3 bases removed from V and 1 base from J, the gap between germline ends came to 9 bases. Germline CDR1 and CDR2: KGHSH and LQKENI. The CDR3 DNA reads TGTGCCAGCTCACCGGACAACCTTAACTATGGCTACACCTTC. It codes for CASSPDNLNYGYTF.

The CDR3 sequence is CSAGGLAGYNEQFF. CDR3 coding DNA: TGCAGCGCGGGGGGACTAGCGGGTTACAATGAGCAGTTCTTC. The chain couples TRBV29-1 to TRBJ2-1; TRBD2 matches 12 bases. The CDR3 is made up of 14 amino acids. V was clipped by 7 bases and J by 4 bases; unmatched bases: 5. Per the germline V gene, CDR1 is SQVTM and CDR2 is ANQGSEA.

This clone was seen a handful of times. V and J are TRBV27 and TRBJ2-1, with TRBD2 identical over 7 bases. Germline V gene lookup returns CDR1 MNHEY and CDR2 SMNVEV (reference sequence). CDR3 length: 15 residues. V was pared by 4 bases and J by 4 bases, with 7 bases of the junction left unmatched. The CDR3 bases are TGTGCCAGCAGTTCATCCAGCGGGATATACAATGAGCAGTTCTTC. As protein: CASSSSSGIYNEQFF.

The chain combines TRBV7-3 with TRBJ1-5; D gene uncertain. Trimming pared 3 bases from V and 4 bases from J, leaving 7 bases between. This CDR3 is 13 amino acids long. From germline, CDR1 is SGHTA and CDR2 FQGTGA. The DNA for the CDR3 is TGTGCCAGCAGCTTCGCGCCTAATCAGCCCCAGCATTTT. Residues: CASSFAPNQPQHF.

This clone was found a few times. V and J are TRBV28 and TRBJ2-7; D may be TRBD1 (6 bases). From germline, CDR1 is MDHEN and CDR2 SYDVKM. V lost 6 bases to trimming and J lost 2 bases, with 14 bases between them. CDR3 length: 14 residues. For the CDR3, the DNA is TGTGCCAGCAGCCGCCCGGACAGACCCTACGAGCAGTACTTC. The encoded protein is CASSRPDRPYEQYF.

The V call is TRBV6-5, the J call TRBJ2-7; D call uncertain. The CDR3 is 10 residues long. With 8 bases removed from V and 7 bases from J, the gap between germline ends came to 9 bases. Looked up from germline, CDR1 is MNHEY and CDR2 is SVGAGI. The CDR3 coding sequence is TGTGCCAGCGGTCGAGTGGAGCAGTACTTC. This encodes CASGRVEQYF.